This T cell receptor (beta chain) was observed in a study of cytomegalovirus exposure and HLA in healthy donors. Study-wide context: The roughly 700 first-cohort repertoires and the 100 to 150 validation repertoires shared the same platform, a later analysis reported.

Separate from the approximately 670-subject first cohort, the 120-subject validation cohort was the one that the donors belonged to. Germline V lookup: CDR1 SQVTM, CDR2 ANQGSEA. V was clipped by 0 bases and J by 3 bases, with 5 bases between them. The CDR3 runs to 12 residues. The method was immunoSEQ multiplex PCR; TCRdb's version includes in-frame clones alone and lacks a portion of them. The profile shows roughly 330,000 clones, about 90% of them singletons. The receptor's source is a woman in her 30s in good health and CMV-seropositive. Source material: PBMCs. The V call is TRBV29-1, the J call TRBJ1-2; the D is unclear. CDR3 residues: CSVEERDYGYTF. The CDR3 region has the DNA TGCAGCGTTGAAGAGAGGGACTATGGCTACACCTTC.